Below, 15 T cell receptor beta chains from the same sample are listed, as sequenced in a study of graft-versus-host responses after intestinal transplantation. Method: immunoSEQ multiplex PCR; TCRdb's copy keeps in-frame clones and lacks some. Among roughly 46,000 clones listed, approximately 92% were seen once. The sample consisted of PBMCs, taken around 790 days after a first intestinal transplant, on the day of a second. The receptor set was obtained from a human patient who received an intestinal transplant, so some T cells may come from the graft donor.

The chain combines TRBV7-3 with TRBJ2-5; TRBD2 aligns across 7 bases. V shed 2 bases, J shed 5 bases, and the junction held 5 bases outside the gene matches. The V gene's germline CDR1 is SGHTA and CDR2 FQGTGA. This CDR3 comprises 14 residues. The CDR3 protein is CASSLGEGLETQYF. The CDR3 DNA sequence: TGTGCCAGCAGCTTAGGGGAGGGCCTTGAGACCCAGTACTTC.

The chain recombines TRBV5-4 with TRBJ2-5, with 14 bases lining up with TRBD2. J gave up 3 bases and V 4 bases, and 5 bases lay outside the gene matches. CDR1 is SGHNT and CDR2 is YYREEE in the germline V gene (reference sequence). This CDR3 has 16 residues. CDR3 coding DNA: TGTGCCAGCAGCATGGGACTAGCGGGAGTGGAAGAGACCCAGTACTTC. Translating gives CASSMGLAGVEETQYF.

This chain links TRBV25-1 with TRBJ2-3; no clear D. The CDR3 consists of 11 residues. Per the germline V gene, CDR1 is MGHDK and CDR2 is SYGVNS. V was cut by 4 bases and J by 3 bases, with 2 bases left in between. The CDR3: CASSATDTQYF. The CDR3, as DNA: TGTGCCAGCAGTGCTACAGATACGCAGTATTTT.

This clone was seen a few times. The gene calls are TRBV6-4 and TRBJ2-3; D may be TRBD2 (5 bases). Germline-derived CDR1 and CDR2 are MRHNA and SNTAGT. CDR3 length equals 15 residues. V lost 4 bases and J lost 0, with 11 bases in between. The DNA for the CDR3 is TGTGCCAGCAGTGGTAGCGCTACTAGCACAGATACGCAGTATTTT. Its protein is CASSGSATSTDTQYF.

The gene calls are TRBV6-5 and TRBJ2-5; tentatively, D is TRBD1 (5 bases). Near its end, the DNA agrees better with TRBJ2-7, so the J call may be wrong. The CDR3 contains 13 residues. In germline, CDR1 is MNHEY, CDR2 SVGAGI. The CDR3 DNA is TGTGCCAGCAGTTACAGCAGGGCCCTCGAGCAGTACTTC. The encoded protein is CASSYSRALEQYF.

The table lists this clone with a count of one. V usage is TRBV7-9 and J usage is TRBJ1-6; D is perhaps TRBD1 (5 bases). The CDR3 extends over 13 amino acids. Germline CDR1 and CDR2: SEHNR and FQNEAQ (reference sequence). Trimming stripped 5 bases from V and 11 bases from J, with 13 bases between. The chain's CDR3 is CASSPGRGTPLHF. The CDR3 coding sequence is TGTGCCAGCAGCCCAGGGAGAGGGACACCCCTCCACTTT.

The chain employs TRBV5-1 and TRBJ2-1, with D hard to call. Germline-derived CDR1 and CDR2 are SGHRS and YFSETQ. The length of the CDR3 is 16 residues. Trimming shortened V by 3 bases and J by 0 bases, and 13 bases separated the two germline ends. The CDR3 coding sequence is TGCGCCAGCAGCTCGGGCAGGCTTTACTCCTACAATGAGCAGTTCTTC. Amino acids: CASSSGRLYSYNEQFF.

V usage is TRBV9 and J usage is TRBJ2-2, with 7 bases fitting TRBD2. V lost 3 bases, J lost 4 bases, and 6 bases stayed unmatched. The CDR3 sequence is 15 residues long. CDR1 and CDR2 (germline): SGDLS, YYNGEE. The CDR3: CASSARTSSTGELFF. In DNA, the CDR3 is TGTGCCAGCAGCGCCCGGACTAGTAGCACCGGGGAGCTGTTTTTT.

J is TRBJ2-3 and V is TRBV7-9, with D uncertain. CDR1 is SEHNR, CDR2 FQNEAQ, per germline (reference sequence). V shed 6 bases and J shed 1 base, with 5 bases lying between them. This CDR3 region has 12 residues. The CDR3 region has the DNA TGTGCCAGCAGTCGGGGCACAGATACGCAGTATTTT. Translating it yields CASSRGTDTQYF.

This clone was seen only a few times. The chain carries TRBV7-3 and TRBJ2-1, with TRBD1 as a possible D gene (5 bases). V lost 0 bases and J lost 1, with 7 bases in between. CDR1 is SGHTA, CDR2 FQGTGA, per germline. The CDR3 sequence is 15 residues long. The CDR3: CASSLTRESYNEQFF. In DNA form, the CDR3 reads TGTGCCAGCAGCTTAACCAGGGAATCCTACAATGAGCAGTTCTTC.

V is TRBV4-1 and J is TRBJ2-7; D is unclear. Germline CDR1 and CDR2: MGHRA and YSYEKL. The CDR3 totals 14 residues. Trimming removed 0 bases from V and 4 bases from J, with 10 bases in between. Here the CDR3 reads CASSQDLAEYEQYF. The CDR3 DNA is TGCGCCAGCAGCCAAGATCTTGCAGAATACGAGCAGTACTTC.

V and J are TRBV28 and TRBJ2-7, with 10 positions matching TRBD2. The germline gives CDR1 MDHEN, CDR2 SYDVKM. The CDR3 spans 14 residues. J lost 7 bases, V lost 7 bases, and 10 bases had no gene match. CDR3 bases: TGTGCCAGCAACGAACTAGCGGGGATGGGGGAGCAGTACTTC. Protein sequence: CASNELAGMGEQYF.

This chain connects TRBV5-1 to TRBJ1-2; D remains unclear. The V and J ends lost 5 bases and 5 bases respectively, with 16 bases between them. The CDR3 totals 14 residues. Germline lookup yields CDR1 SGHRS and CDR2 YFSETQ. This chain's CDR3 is CASREELNRYGYTF. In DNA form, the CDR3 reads TGCGCCAGCAGGGAGGAACTAAACAGATATGGCTACACCTTC.

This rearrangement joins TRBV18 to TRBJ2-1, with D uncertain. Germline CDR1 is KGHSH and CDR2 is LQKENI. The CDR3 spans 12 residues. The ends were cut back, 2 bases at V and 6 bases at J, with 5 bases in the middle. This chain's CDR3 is CASSPGPNEQFF. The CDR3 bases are TGTGCCAGCTCACCAGGGCCCAATGAGCAGTTCTTC. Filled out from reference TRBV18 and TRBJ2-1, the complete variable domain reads NAGVMQNPRHLVRRRGQEARLRCSPMKGHSHVYWYRQLPEEGLKFMVYLQKENIIDESGMPKERFSAEFPKEGPSILRIQQVVRGDSAAYFCASSPGPNEQFFGPGTRLTVL.

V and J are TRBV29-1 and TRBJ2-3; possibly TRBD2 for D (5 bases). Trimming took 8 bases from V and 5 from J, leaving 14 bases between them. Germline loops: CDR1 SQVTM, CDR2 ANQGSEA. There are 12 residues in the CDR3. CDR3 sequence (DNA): TGCAGCCTTACTGAGGGAGTAGATACGCAGTATTTT. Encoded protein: CSLTEGVDTQYF.